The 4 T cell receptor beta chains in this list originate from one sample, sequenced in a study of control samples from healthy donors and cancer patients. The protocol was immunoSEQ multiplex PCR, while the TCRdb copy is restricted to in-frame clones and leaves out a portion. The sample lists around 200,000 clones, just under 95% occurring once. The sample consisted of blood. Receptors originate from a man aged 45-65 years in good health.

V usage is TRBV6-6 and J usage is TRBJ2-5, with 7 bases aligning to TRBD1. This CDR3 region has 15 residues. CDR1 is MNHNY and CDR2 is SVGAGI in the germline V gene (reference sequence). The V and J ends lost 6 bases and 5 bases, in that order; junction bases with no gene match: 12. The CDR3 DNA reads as TGTGCCAGCAGCCTACCGGGACAGACGGGTGAGACCCAGTACTTC. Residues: CASSLPGQTGETQYF.

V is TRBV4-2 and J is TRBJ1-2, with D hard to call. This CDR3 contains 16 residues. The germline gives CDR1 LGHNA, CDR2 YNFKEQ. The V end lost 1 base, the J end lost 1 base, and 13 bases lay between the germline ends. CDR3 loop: CASSQVATALNYGYTF. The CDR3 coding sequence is TGTGCCAGCAGCCAAGTGGCGACGGCTCTTAACTATGGCTACACCTTC.

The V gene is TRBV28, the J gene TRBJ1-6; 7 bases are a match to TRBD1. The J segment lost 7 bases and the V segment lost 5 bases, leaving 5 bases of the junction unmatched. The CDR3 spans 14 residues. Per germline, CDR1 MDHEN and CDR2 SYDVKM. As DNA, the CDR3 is TGTGCCAGCAGTCCGGACAGGAGGAATTCACCCCTCCACTTT. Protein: CASSPDRRNSPLHF.

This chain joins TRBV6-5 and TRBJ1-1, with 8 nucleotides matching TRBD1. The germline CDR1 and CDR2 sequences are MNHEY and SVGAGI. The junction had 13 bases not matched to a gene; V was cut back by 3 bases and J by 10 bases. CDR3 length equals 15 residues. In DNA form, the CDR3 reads TGTGCCAGCAGTTATCAGGGGCAGGGGGCCGTCGGAGCTTTCTTT. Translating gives CASSYQGQGAVGAFF.